This T cell receptor beta chain was sequenced in a study of T cells in Graves' hyperthyroidism and ophthalmopathy. The germline V gene has CDR1 SNHLY and CDR2 FYNNEI. The length of the CDR3 is 15 residues. The ends lost 3 bases at V and 1 base at J; junction bases unmatched: 3. The table lists this clonotype with many counts. TCR beta CDR3 sequences were amplified from RNA transcripts. TCR CDR3 regions were first amplified by RT-PCR with HTBI primers. TCRdb redid the calling of the multiplex PCR reads with MiXCR, one entry per CDR3 protein. The sample yields a few hundred thousand distinct CDR3 sequences, roughly 16% seen once.

Specimen: blood. The rearrangement uses TRBV2 and TRBJ2-3; 8 nucleotides align to TRBD2. This sequence originates from a woman between 35 and 50 years old with Graves' ophthalmopathy. The CDR3 DNA follows: TGTGCCAGCAGTGACCGGGAGGGTCGCACAGATACGCAGTATTTT. Translating it yields CASSDREGRTDTQYF.